This T cell receptor (beta chain) appears in the sequencing data of a study of cytomegalovirus exposure and HLA in healthy donors. This clone occurred a few times. Researchers ran the PCR with 60 Vbeta and 13 Jbeta primers. Here immunoSEQ multiplex PCR was the method, and the copy in TCRdb shows in-frame clones only, minus some. The sample contains 180,000 or so clones, roughly 8.7% of which appear only once. V dropped 4 bases and J dropped 0 bases, with 13 bases sitting between them. CDR3 length equals 15 residues. The V gene's germline CDR1 is MGHRA and CDR2 YSYEKL. The chain recombines TRBV4-1 with TRBJ2-7, with D possibly TRBD2 on 5 matching bases. The receptor was isolated from a woman aged 25 to 39 in good health and CMV-seropositive. Sequences were obtained from PBMCs. As DNA, the CDR3 is TGCGCCAGCAGCCTCCGAGGGCCCCCCTCCTACGAGCAGTACTTC. Amino acids: CASSLRGPPSYEQYF.